This entry concerns a single TCR beta chain. The antigen is undetermined. This specimen comes from a study of Ad26.COV2.S vaccination and SARS-CoV-2 variants. The CDR3 has 16 residues. The J segment lost 4 bases and the V segment lost 0 bases, leaving 3 bases of the junction unmatched. Germline CDR1 is SGHTS and CDR2 is YDEGEE. Broader study findings: Following vaccination, spike-specific CD8+ and CD4+ T cell responses reportedly exhibited substantial breadth.

Clones were sequenced by immunoSEQ multiplex PCR, and TCRdb holds only the in-frame ones, with some missing. The data show some 190,000 clones, around 88% seen once. This material consisted of peripheral blood, taken after recovery from COVID-19. The chain recombines TRBV5-8 with TRBJ2-1; TRBD1 agrees at 11 bases. The clonotype originates from a human donor who had recovered from COVID-19. The CDR3 is CASSLGTGGTYNEQFF. The CDR3 region has the DNA TGTGCCAGCAGCTTGGGGACAGGGGGCACATACAATGAGCAGTTCTTC.